This TCR beta chain was recovered during a study of T cell responses to AZD1222 COVID-19 vaccine. General study findings and limits: A mostly white British donor set with more females was recruited, and clonal diversity was possibly underestimated. The CD4 TCRs associated with vaccination extended across spike and predominated at 160-218 and 743-854.

Trimming shortened V by 4 bases and J by 1 base, and 17 bases separated the two germline ends. CDR3 length equals 18 residues. Germline loops: CDR1 SGHTA, CDR2 FQGNSA. To note about this clone: The antigen is undetermined.

Generated by immunoSEQ multiplex PCR, the TCRdb table keeps only in-frame clones and is missing some. The sample contains about 130,000 clones, approximately 94% of which appear only once. Here the sequenced sample was peripheral blood, taken on day 0 of AZD1222 vaccination. The genes are TRBV7-2 and TRBJ1-6; D perhaps matches TRBD1 (5 bases). The origin of this receptor is an adult in good health. Here the CDR3 reads CASSSRSITGSYNSPLHF. Written as DNA, the CDR3 is TGTGCCAGCAGCTCACGGTCTATCACAGGTTCCTATAATTCACCCCTCCACTTT.